These 12 T cell receptor beta chains share one sample of origin, sequenced in a study of response to subunit inactivated influenza vaccine. In TCRdb, the RT-PCR reads were re-called with MiXCR into one record per CDR3 protein. The sample holds 280,000 or so distinct CDR3 sequences, 21% seen once. The sequencing used PBMCs from blood, collected around 22 months after vaccination. The receptors derive from a man aged 50-75 years who received an inactivated influenza vaccine.

This clonotype has a handful of counts. This chain's CDR3 is CSVGVYSSTDTQYF. The CDR3 DNA sequence: TGCAGCGTTGGAGTGTATTCTAGCACAGATACGCAGTATTTT. The chain couples TRBV29-1 to TRBJ2-3; no reliable D call. CDR1 is SQVTM and CDR2 is ANQGSEA in the germline V gene. V lost 4 bases and J lost 0, with 11 bases in between. CDR3 size: 14 residues.

This clonotype was recorded a few times. The chain has TRBV7-9 and TRBJ1-5; maybe TRBD1 (6 bases). This CDR3 spans 13 amino acids. Per the germline V gene, CDR1 is SEHNR and CDR2 is FQNEAQ (reference sequence). Trimming shortened V by 1 base and J by 11 bases, and 12 bases separated the two germline ends. The CDR3 spells CASSLGSGAAQHF. The CDR3 DNA follows: TGTGCCAGCAGCTTAGGTTCAGGGGCGGCCCAGCATTTT.

Concerning this clonotype itself: A read error is possible here, since a much larger clone lies one base away. The chain joins TRBV4-1 to TRBJ1-4, with a weak D call TRBD1 (6 bases). Germline loops: CDR1 MGHRA, CDR2 YSYEKL. CDR3 length equals 15 residues. Trimming took 4 bases from V and 7 from J, leaving 16 bases between them. The CDR3 reads CASSPDDRFCEKLFF. As DNA, the CDR3 is TGCGCCAGCAGCCCGGATGACAGGTTTTGTGAAAAACTGTTTTTT.

The J gene is TRBJ2-1, the V gene TRBV2, with D tentatively TRBD1 (5 bases). Germline V gene sequence: CDR1 SNHLY, CDR2 FYNNEI. The CDR3 is 12 amino acids. Trimming pared 7 bases from V and 8 bases from J, leaving 12 bases between. This CDR3 reads CASIPGAYEQFF. The CDR3 coding sequence is TGTGCCAGCATTCCTGGGGCCTATGAGCAGTTCTTC.

This clonotype was detected many times. The V call is TRBV16, the J call TRBJ1-2; 10 nucleotides agree with TRBD1. The CDR3 covers 15 residues. V gave up 4 bases and J gave up 2 bases; unmatched junction bases: 4. The germline V gene encodes CDR1 KGHSY and CDR2 FQNENV. CDR3 coding DNA: TGTGCCAGCAGCCCACGACAGGGGGCCAACTATGGCTACACCTTC. This encodes CASSPRQGANYGYTF.

This clonotype showed up just a few times. This rearrangement joins TRBV29-1 to TRBJ1-1; D unclear. CDR1 and CDR2 (germline): SQVTM, ANQGSEA. The CDR3 contains 11 residues. Trimming removed 8 bases at V and 3 bases at J, with 10 bases between. The CDR3 spells CSFGWDTEAFF. The CDR3, as DNA: TGCAGCTTCGGATGGGACACTGAAGCTTTCTTT.

This clonotype was counted between two and nine times. The CDR3 DNA reads TGTGCCAGCAGTAACCTCCGGGACACCCATTCACCCCTCCACTTT. Translating it yields CASSNLRDTHSPLHF. The chain uses TRBV12-3 or TRBV12-4 and TRBJ1-6; TRBD1 might be the D (6 bases). The CDR3 is made up of 15 amino acids. Trimming cost V 5 bases and J 8 bases, with 16 bases left between them.

This chain joins TRBV28 and TRBJ1-5; 9 bases are a match to TRBD1. Germline CDR1 reads MDHEN; CDR2 reads SYDVKM. V gave up 8 bases and J gave up 6 bases; unmatched junction bases: 17. The CDR3 totals 17 residues. CDR3 amino acids: CASVREPGQGGGQPQHF. The CDR3 DNA sequence: TGTGCCAGCGTGAGAGAACCGGGACAGGGAGGCGGTCAGCCCCAGCATTTT.

This clonotype showed up many times. The genes are TRBV2 and TRBJ1-5, with D hard to call. The CDR3 runs to 12 residues. Germline V lookup: CDR1 SNHLY, CDR2 FYNNEI. V dropped 5 bases and J dropped 6 bases, with 8 bases sitting between them. CDR3 DNA sequence: TGTGCCAGCAGTCTAGACGGTCAGCCCCAGCATTTT. Its translation: CASSLDGQPQHF.

The chain combines TRBV6-1 with TRBJ2-3, with 9 bases fitting TRBD2. In germline, CDR1 is MNHNS, CDR2 SASEGT. V lost 8 bases to trimming and J lost 11 bases; unmatched junction nucleotides: 17. The CDR3 sequence is 15 residues long. CDR3 sequence reads: CASFGGRARTGMQYF. The CDR3 DNA is TGTGCCAGCTTTGGCGGGAGGGCCCGAACGGGGATGCAGTATTTT.

This clonotype was seen more than once but under ten times. This chain uses TRBV6-1 with TRBJ1-5, with D uncertain. CDR1 MNHNS and CDR2 SASEGT come from the germline V gene. The CDR3 runs to 15 residues. Deletions cut 6 bases from V and 2 bases from J, with 14 bases between. The CDR3 sequence: CASSRDRVGNQPQHF. DNA of the CDR3: TGTGCCAGCAGCCGTGATAGGGTCGGCAATCAGCCCCAGCATTTT.

The J gene is TRBJ2-2, the V gene TRBV7-2; no clear D gene. Trimming removed 5 bases from V and 2 bases from J, with 18 bases in between. CDR3 length: 17 amino acids. Germline V gives CDR1 SGHTA, CDR2 FQGNSA. CDR3 residues: CASSPMLAGVNTGELFF. The CDR3, as DNA: TGTGCCAGCAGCCCAATGCTGGCAGGAGTAAACACCGGGGAGCTGTTTTTT.